The 26 T cell receptor beta chains below all came from one sample that was sequenced in a study of T-cell memory formation after mild COVID-19. TCRdb reprocessed the 5' RACE reads with MiXCR, giving one entry per CDR3 protein. Here the sample spans about 290,000 distinct CDR3 sequences, approximately 16% being singletons. The sequenced material came from PBMCs or a T cell subset sorted from them (not recorded which). Receptor source: a man between 18 and 35 years old who had mild COVID-19 (a few samples of this study predate the infection). Cell type and time point are not known.

The chain links TRBV6-2 or TRBV6-3 to TRBJ2-3; maybe TRBD2 (5 bases). V gave up 7 bases and J gave up 2 bases, with 16 bases separating them. CDR3 size: 15 residues. Looked up from germline, CDR1 is MNHEY and CDR2 is SVGEGT. CDR3 sequence reads: CASNPGTGNTDTQYF. The CDR3 DNA is TGTGCCAGCAACCCGGGAACGGGGAACACAGATACGCAGTATTTT.

The chain employs TRBV12-3 or TRBV12-4 and TRBJ1-5; D is perhaps TRBD1 (6 bases). Trimming removed 7 bases at V and 1 base at J, with 17 bases between. CDR3 size: 16 residues. Here the CDR3 reads CASTLSRGASNQPQHF. The CDR3 nucleotides read TGTGCCAGCACCCTATCGCGGGGGGCAAGCAATCAGCCCCAGCATTTT.

In its sample, this clonotype was seen a few times. The chain combines TRBV4-1 with TRBJ2-1, with TRBD2 matching 8 bases. V lost 3 bases to trimming and J lost 6 bases; unmatched junction nucleotides: 7. CDR1 and CDR2 from the germline V gene are MGHRA and YSYEKL. CDR3 length: 15 residues. Here the CDR3 reads CASSHLAGQGNEQFF. As DNA, the CDR3 is TGCGCCAGCAGCCATTTAGCGGGGCAGGGCAATGAGCAGTTCTTC.

On this clonotype: An end of the junction does not agree with germline; a read error may underlie this. V gene TRBV15 combines with J gene TRBJ2-7; D not resolved. Germline values: CDR1 LNHNV, CDR2 YYDKDF (reference sequence). The CDR3 covers 12 residues. The CDR3 loop reads CATSRTSNEQYF. In nucleotides, the CDR3 is TGTGCCACCAGCAGAACCTCCAACGAGCAGTACTTC.

This clonotype has just a few counts. J is TRBJ2-3 and V is TRBV20-1; D is tentatively TRBD1 or TRBD2 (5 bases each). CDR1 is DFQATT and CDR2 is SNEGSKA in the germline V gene (reference sequence). Trimming took 1 base from V and 2 from J, leaving 7 bases between them. The CDR3 is 13 amino acids. The CDR3 DNA reads TGCAGTGCTAGAGTGGGGACCACAGATACGCAGTATTTT. The encoded protein is CSARVGTTDTQYF.

The chain has TRBV5-1 and TRBJ2-3, with 13 bases that match TRBD2. This CDR3 spans 17 amino acids. V shed 6 bases and J 4 bases; nucleotides not matched to a gene: 11. The germline V gene has CDR1 SGHRS and CDR2 YFSETQ. CDR3 nucleotide sequence: TGCGCCAGCAAGGAGAAGAGACTAGCGGGGGGAGCAGATACGCAGTATTTT. Protein sequence: CASKEKRLAGGADTQYF.

The V call is TRBV29-1, the J call TRBJ1-1; D perhaps matches TRBD1 (5 bases). Per the germline V gene, CDR1 is SQVTM and CDR2 is ANQGSEA. The germline V and J ends were trimmed by 6 bases and 4 bases, with 18 bases remaining between them. The CDR3 has 14 residues. CDR3 bases: TGCAGCGTATGGCCCCAGGGAATGGGCACTGAAGCTTTCTTT. Protein: CSVWPQGMGTEAFF.

This clonotype was picked up a small number of times. The rearrangement links TRBV5-1 to TRBJ2-3, with 10 bases aligning to TRBD2. The CDR3 consists of 17 residues. Germline trimming cut 5 bases from V and 1 base from J; bases unmatched to any gene: 10. The V gene's germline CDR1 is SGHRS and CDR2 YFSETQ. CDR3 protein: CASSVTAGTSGTDTQYF. CDR3 in DNA: TGCGCCAGCAGTGTCACCGCCGGGACTAGCGGCACAGATACGCAGTATTTT. The whole variable domain, remainder taken from reference TRBV5-1 and TRBJ2-3, is KAGVTQTPRYLIKTRGQQVTLSCSPISGHRSVSWYQQTPGQGLQFLFEYFSETQRNKGNFPGRFSGRQFSNSRSEMNVSTLELGDSALYLCASSVTAGTSGTDTQYFGPGTRLTVL.

The chain employs TRBV7-9 and TRBJ2-3; D gene ambiguous. The CDR3 runs to 16 residues. Germline V lookup: CDR1 SEHNR, CDR2 FQNEAQ (reference sequence). Trimming left V 4 bases short and J 0 bases short, with 14 bases between. The CDR3 bases are TGTGCCAGCAGCTCCCACCTTCTGGCTAGCACAGATACGCAGTATTTT. Translating it yields CASSSHLLASTDTQYF. The whole variable domain, filled in from reference TRBV7-9 and TRBJ2-3, reads DTGVSQNPRHKITKRGQNVTFRCDPISEHNRLYWYRQTLGQGPEFLTYFQNEAQLEKSRLLSDRFSAERPKGSFSTLEIQRTEQGDSAMYLCASSSHLLASTDTQYFGPGTRLTVL.

CDR3 in DNA: TGTGCCAGCAGCAAAACAGGGGGCGGCACCGGGGAGCTGTTTTTT. It codes for CASSKTGGGTGELFF. The chain uses TRBV6-5 and TRBJ2-2; 9 nucleotides match TRBD1. Germline lookup yields CDR1 MNHEY and CDR2 SVGAGI. The V segment lost 6 bases and the J segment 4 bases; nucleotides outside the gene matches: 6. This CDR3 region has 15 residues.

This clonotype was counted between two and nine times. V is TRBV7-2 and J is TRBJ1-5, with D perhaps matching TRBD1 (6 bases). Trimming cost V 3 bases and J 6 bases, with 9 bases left between them. This CDR3 is 13 amino acids long. CDR1 and CDR2 from the germline V gene are SGHTA and FQGNSA. The CDR3 here is CASSLGASQPQHF. CDR3 coding DNA: TGTGCCAGCAGCTTGGGGGCCAGTCAGCCCCAGCATTTT. Combining the CDR3 with reference TRBV7-2 and TRBJ1-5 gives the whole variable domain GAGVSQSPSNKVTEKGKDVELRCDPISGHTALYWYRQSLGQGLEFLIYFQGNSAPDKSGLPSDRFSAERTGGSVSTLTIQRTQQEDSAVYLCASSLGASQPQHFGDGTRLSIL.

This chain connects TRBV11-2 to TRBJ2-2; D may be TRBD1 or TRBD2 (6 bases each). Trimming removed 2 bases at V and 5 bases at J, with 9 bases between. Looked up from germline, CDR1 is SGHAT and CDR2 is FQNNGV. The CDR3 spans 14 residues. The CDR3, as DNA: TGTGCCAGCAGCTTATGGGGGGCGACCGGGGAGCTGTTTTTT. Translation gives CASSLWGATGELFF.

The genes are TRBV12-3 or TRBV12-4 and TRBJ2-2; 7 positions agree with TRBD2. CDR3 size: 13 residues. Losses at the gene ends were 6 bases for V and 6 bases for J; bases not matched to a gene: 4. The CDR3 DNA is TGTGCCAGCAGGGGAGGGAGCGCCGGGGAGCTGTTTTTT. Its translation is CASRGGSAGELFF.

This rearrangement joins TRBV6-5 to TRBJ1-6; D uncertain. V was pared by 0 bases and J by 0 bases, with 12 bases between. Germline V gives CDR1 MNHEY, CDR2 SVGAGI. This CDR3 has 18 amino acids. CDR3 DNA: TGTGCCAGCAGTTACTCGAAGCCGGGGAGCTCCTATAATTCACCCCTCCACTTT. It specifies CASSYSKPGSSYNSPLHF.

This clonotype turned up a few times. The chain carries TRBV4-1 and TRBJ1-6; TRBD1 might be the D (5 bases). The CDR3 loop spans 14 amino acids. V lost 4 bases to trimming and J lost 5 bases, with 9 bases between them. Germline V gene lookup returns CDR1 MGHRA and CDR2 YSYEKL. CDR3 nucleotides: TGCGCCAGCAGCCGGGGCGTGGATAATTCACCCCTCCACTTT. It specifies CASSRGVDNSPLHF.

This clonotype was recorded a few times. The rearrangement uses TRBV5-1 and TRBJ2-6, with D possibly matching TRBD2 (5 bases). Trimming shortened V by 8 bases and J by 2 bases, and 11 bases separated the two germline ends. CDR1 is SGHRS and CDR2 is YFSETQ in the germline V gene. There are 14 residues in the CDR3. The CDR3 DNA follows: TGCGCCAGTACAACGGGGACTGGGGCCAACGTCCTGACTTTC. This gives the protein CASTTGTGANVLTF.

This clonotype has at least ten counts. The chain is built from TRBV6-6 and TRBJ1-1; D uncertain. Germline V gene data show CDR1 as MNHNY and CDR2 as SVGAGI (reference sequence). This CDR3 has 11 residues. Deletions cut 0 bases from V and 5 bases from J, with 1 base between. For the CDR3, the DNA is TGTGCCAGCAGTTACTCGACTGAAGCTTTCTTT. Translated: CASSYSTEAFF.

This clonotype was counted only a few times. V gene TRBV12-3 or TRBV12-4 combines with J gene TRBJ1-6, with 8 bases identical to TRBD1. This CDR3 is 14 amino acids long. Losses at the gene ends were 7 bases for V and 6 bases for J; bases not matched to a gene: 5. In nucleotides, the CDR3 is TGTGCCAGCAAACCGGGACAGGTTAATTCACCCCTCCACTTT. It is translated as CASKPGQVNSPLHF.

The chain uses TRBV6-1 and TRBJ2-7, with 11 bases aligning to TRBD2. The V and J ends lost 4 bases and 9 bases, in that order; junction bases with no gene match: 11. Germline loops: CDR1 MNHNS, CDR2 SASEGT. The CDR3 is made up of 15 amino acids. CDR3 loop: CASSGGTSGRVGQYV. CDR3 sequence (DNA): TGTGCCAGCAGTGGAGGGACTAGCGGTCGTGTTGGGCAGTACGTC.

A few counts support this clonotype. The DNA for the CDR3 is TGTGCCAGCAGCTTCCGTCGGGGGCTTACCGGGGAGCTGTTTTTT. Translated: CASSFRRGLTGELFF. This chain links TRBV7-8 with TRBJ2-2; tentatively, D is TRBD1 or TRBD2 (6 bases each). The germline V and J ends were trimmed by 3 bases and 5 bases, with 13 bases remaining between them. Germline-derived CDR1 and CDR2 are SGHVS and FQNEAQ. The CDR3 covers 15 residues.

This clonotype was observed at least ten times. J is TRBJ2-3 and V is TRBV6-2 or TRBV6-3, with D possibly TRBD2 on 6 matching bases. Germline CDR1 and CDR2: MNHEY and SVGEGT. CDR3 length equals 17 residues. Trimming took 2 bases from V and 2 from J, leaving 17 bases between them. The CDR3 protein is CASSYPSRGAHTDTQYF. The CDR3 coding sequence is TGTGCCAGCAGTTACCCGAGCCGCGGGGCTCACACAGATACGCAGTATTTT.

This CDR3 is CASINRGLNTEAFF. The CDR3 DNA sequence: TGTGCCAGTATAAACAGGGGGCTAAACACTGAAGCTTTCTTT. This rearrangement joins TRBV19 to TRBJ1-1; 9 bases are a match to TRBD1. CDR3 length equals 14 residues. Germline loops: CDR1 LNHDA, CDR2 SQIVND (reference sequence). V lost 7 bases and J lost 2; bases outside the gene matches: 5.

This clonotype was recorded many times. The rearrangement uses TRBV7-8 and TRBJ2-1; the D is unclear. V was shortened by 1 base and J by 6 bases, with 10 bases between the two germline ends. Per germline, CDR1 SGHVS and CDR2 FQNEAQ. This CDR3 is 14 amino acids long. CDR3 protein: CASSLERWGNEQFF. CDR3 in DNA: TGTGCCAGCAGCTTAGAGAGATGGGGCAATGAGCAGTTCTTC.

This clonotype was observed a handful of times. The rearrangement joins TRBV19 to TRBJ1-5; the D is unclear. Germline V CDR1 and CDR2: LNHDA, SQIVND (reference sequence). The V gene lost 4 bases and the J gene lost 7 bases, with 11 bases spanning the gap. This CDR3 contains 13 residues. The CDR3 protein is CASSTEGWQPQHF. For the CDR3, the DNA is TGTGCCAGTAGTACCGAGGGTTGGCAGCCCCAGCATTTT.

The V and J genes are TRBV4-1 and TRBJ1-3; D not resolved. Germline-derived CDR1 and CDR2 are MGHRA and YSYEKL. V lost 0 bases, J lost 1 base, and 13 bases lay in between. This CDR3 region has 17 residues. In DNA, the CDR3 is TGCGCCAGCAGCCAAGATACGGCAGCTAGGTCTGGAAACACCATATATTTT. Translated: CASSQDTAARSGNTIYF.

Turning to this clonotype: A junction end diverges from the germline sequence, so it may reflect a read error. The J gene is TRBJ2-3, the V gene TRBV18; the D gene is possibly TRBD1 (6 bases). CDR1 and CDR2 from the germline V gene are KGHSH and LQKENI. The CDR3 length is 12 residues. The CDR3 DNA follows: TGTGCCAGCTCTTGGGACACAAATACGCAGTATTTT. It is translated as CASSWDTNTQYF.